This TCR beta chain was identified in a study of T cell changes during pregnancy in multiple sclerosis. Measured with immunoSEQ multiplex PCR; TCRdb has only the in-frame clones, and not every one. Counted here are about 20,000 clones, about 88% occurring once; the ten biggest clones make up 7.5%. This CDR3 has 14 residues. The germline V gene encodes CDR1 SGHRS and CDR2 YFSETQ. V lost 0 bases, J lost 11 bases, and 17 bases lay in between. The input for sequencing was CD8+ T cells from peripheral blood mononuclear cells, taken in the second trimester of pregnancy. The chain combines TRBV5-1 with TRBJ2-5; D possibly corresponds to TRBD2 (5 bases). This clonotype originated in a female donor in good health, enrolled as a control in a pregnancy study. CDR3 nucleotides: TGCGCCAGCAGCTTGGGGGATCCACCCGGGGAGCAGTACTTC. Protein sequence: CASSLGDPPGEQYF.